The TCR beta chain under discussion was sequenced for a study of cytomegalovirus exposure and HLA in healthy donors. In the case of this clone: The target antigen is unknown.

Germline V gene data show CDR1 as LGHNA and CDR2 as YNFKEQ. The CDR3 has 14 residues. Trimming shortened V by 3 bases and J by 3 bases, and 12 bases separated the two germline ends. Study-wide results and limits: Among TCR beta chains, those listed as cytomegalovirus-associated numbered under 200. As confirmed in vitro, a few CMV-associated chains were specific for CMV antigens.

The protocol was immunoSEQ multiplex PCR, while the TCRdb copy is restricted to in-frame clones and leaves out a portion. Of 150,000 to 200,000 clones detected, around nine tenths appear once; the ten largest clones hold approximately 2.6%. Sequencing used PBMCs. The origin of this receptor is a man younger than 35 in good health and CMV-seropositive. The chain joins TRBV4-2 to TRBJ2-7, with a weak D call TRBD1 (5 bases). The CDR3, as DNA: TGTGCCAGCAGCCAGGGTGACAGACACTACGAGCAGTACTTC. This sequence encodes CASSQGDRHYEQYF.